The clone carrying this TCR beta chain was seen only a few times. The antigen remains undetermined. No conserved phenylalanine or tryptophan ends this CDR3, so it is likely a read error. Synthesis of TCR beta cDNA was carried out from approximately 0.55 ug total RNA with a constant-region primer. ARM-PCR was slightly modified, and three nested multiplex PCR rounds with it gave rise to the TCR beta libraries. In the first two PCR rounds, TRBV1-TRBV30 forward primers were paired with a C-beta reverse primer, and each round lasted about 9 cycles. A single record per CDR3 protein comes from TCRdb applying MiXCR to the multiplex PCR reads. The sample gives 52,000 or so distinct CDR3 sequences, over 75% of which show up once; roughly a quarter is in the top ten. CDR1 SEHNR and CDR2 FQNEAQ come from the germline V gene (reference sequence). V lost 4 bases to trimming and J lost 3 bases; unmatched junction nucleotides: 10. The CDR3 is 16 amino acids.

The data stem from a study of tumor-infiltrating lymphocytes in primary liver carcinoma. Looking at the study overall: Men and women, 30 to 69 years of age, made up the patients. Tumors measured roughly 4.2 to 10 cm and were stage T1-T3 N0M0.

Findings and limits, study-wide: The overlap of tumor-adjacent and tumor-blood pairs was smaller than that of tumor region pairs. No more than about 8-24% of top clones could be seen in all five tumor regions.

Both RNA and DNA were isolated together from about 21-30 mg of bulk tissue that had not been sorted. Material for sequencing was liver tumor tissue from sampling region 5. Documented subset: tumor region T5, tumor centre. The TCR sequence derives from a man aged 35 to 55 with primary liver carcinoma and hepatitis B virus infection. The J gene is TRBJ2-3, the V gene TRBV7-9; TRBD1 matches at 7 bases. CDR3 residues: CASSSTDRVLTDTQYL. The CDR3 nucleotides are TGTGCCAGCAGCTCGACCGACAGGGTATTAACAGATACGCAGTATCTT.